The next 3 T cell receptor beta chains were all read from a single sample in a study of T cells in Graves' hyperthyroidism and ophthalmopathy. Amplification of TCR beta CDR3 regions was performed using RNA transcripts as template. Using the HTBI primer set, a first-round RT-PCR was run on the TCR CDR3. Using its own MiXCR run on the multiplex PCR reads, TCRdb lists one record per CDR3 protein. The sample lists over 700,000 distinct CDR3 sequences, over 15% occurring once. The sample was blood. Source of these receptors: a woman aged 45-65 years with Graves' hyperthyroidism that later progressed to Graves' ophthalmopathy.

J is TRBJ1-1 and V is TRBV25-1; D unresolved. Trimming pared 8 bases from V and 1 base from J, leaving 11 bases between. Germline V lookup: CDR1 MGHDK, CDR2 SYGVNS. This CDR3 has 13 residues. As DNA, the CDR3 is TGTGCCAGCCAGAGACGGGAGAACACTGAAGCTTTCTTT. This encodes CASQRRENTEAFF.

This clonotype was found once. Just one base apart from a much larger clone, this may be a read error. This chain links TRBV7-8 with TRBJ2-2, with D possibly being TRBD1 or TRBD2 (6 bases each). From germline, CDR1 is SGHVS and CDR2 FQNEAQ. The CDR3 runs to 17 residues. The CDR3: CAGSPQRSRGLTGELFF. The CDR3, as DNA: TGTGCCGGCAGCCCCCAAAGGTCCAGGGGACTCACCGGGGAGCTGTTTTTT.

The chain uses TRBV6-1 and TRBJ1-2; 9 positions match TRBD1. V dropped 5 bases and J dropped 5; count of bases not matched to a gene: 12. From germline, CDR1 is MNHNS and CDR2 SASEGT. CDR3 size: 16 residues. For the CDR3, the DNA is TGTGCCAGCAGTCCTCTGGGACAGGGAGTACATTATGGCTACACCTTC. Amino acid sequence: CASSPLGQGVHYGYTF.